This paragraph reports one T cell receptor beta chain. Germline values: CDR1 SGHRS, CDR2 YFSETQ. Trimming left V 0 bases short and J 7 bases short, with 14 bases between. CDR3 size: 16 residues. This sample is part of a study of blood T cell repertoires in COVID-19. Overall study context: There were acute and convalescent COVID-19 samples, and they came from the United States, Italy and Spain. T cells, B-cell-depleted T cells, or PBMCs supplied cDNA or gDNA.

Source study methods: For nucleated cells, counts were estimated from reference gene primer amplification. Produced via immunoSEQ multiplex PCR; TCRdb's table is partial and in-frame only. V and J calls and clone size come straight from that table; D and trimming were deduced from the DNA. The sample shows 250,000 or so clones, approximately 80% of them seen only once. The chain couples TRBV5-1 to TRBJ1-6; D unresolved. The clonotype was recovered from a woman younger than 35 with acute or convalescent COVID-19. The sequenced material came from peripheral blood. CDR3 bases: TGCGCCAGCAGCTTGGATGCGTCACAGCTAAATTCACCCCTCCACTTT. It yields the protein CASSLDASQLNSPLHF.